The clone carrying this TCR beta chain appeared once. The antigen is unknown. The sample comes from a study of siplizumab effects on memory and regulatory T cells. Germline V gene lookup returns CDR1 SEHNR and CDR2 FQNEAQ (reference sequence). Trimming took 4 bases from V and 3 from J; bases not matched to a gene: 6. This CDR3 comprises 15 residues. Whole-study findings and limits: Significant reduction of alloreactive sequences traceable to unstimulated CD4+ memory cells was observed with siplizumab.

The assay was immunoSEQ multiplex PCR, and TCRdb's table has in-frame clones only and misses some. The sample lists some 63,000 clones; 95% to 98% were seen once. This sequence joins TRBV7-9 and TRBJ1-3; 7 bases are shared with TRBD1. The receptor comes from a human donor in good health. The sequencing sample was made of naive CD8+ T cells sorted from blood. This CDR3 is CASSYTAGGGNTIYF. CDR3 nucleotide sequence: TGTGCCAGCAGCTATACAGCAGGGGGTGGAAACACCATATATTTT.